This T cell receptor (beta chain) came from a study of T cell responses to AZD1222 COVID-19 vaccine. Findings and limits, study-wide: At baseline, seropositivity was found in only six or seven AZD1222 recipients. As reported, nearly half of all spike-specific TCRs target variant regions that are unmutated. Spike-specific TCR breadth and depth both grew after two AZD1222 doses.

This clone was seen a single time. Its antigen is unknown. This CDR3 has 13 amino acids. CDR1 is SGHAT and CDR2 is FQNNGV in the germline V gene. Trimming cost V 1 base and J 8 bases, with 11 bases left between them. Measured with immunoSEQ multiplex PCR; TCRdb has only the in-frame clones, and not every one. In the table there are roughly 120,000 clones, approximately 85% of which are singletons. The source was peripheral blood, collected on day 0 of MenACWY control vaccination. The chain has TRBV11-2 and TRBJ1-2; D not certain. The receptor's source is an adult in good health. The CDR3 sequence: CASSLVRERGYTF. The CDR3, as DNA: TGTGCCAGCAGCTTAGTTAGGGAACGAGGCTACACCTTC.